This is a list of T cell receptor beta chains from one sample in a study of monozygotic twins with inflammatory bowel disease. With the 5' RACE reads reprocessed, TCRdb shows one record per CDR3 protein and no DNA. The table gives 350,000 to 550,000 distinct CDR3 sequences; the top ten clones make up 2% to 3% of it. Source material: blood. These receptors all come from a human donor with ulcerative colitis or Crohn's disease, or a healthy co-twin of an affected twin (not recorded which). Each CDR3 is given with its conserved first and last residue.

TRBJ2-1 TRBV19 CASSIRGNEQFF
TRBJ1-4 TRBV7-2 CASSFYRATNEKLFF
TRBJ1-2 TRBV7-2 CASSRQQGTSTF
TRBJ1-1 TRBV19 CASSRAGTGSAEAFF
TRBJ2-5 TRBV12-3/TRBV12-4 CASSLQRGQETQYF
TRBJ2-5 TRBV4-1 CASSQDGTGEETQYF
TRBJ1-2 TRBV19 CASKPGQGNYGYTF
TRBJ2-3 TRBV6-1 CASRGAQGSGTDTQYF
TRBJ1-2 TRBV7-9 CASSSRGGDYGYTF
TRBJ1-2 TRBV5-4 CASSLSRATYGYTF
TRBJ2-3 TRBV20-1 CSARALRGGTDTQYF
TRBJ2-7 TRBV7-2 CASSLGGTSNREQYF
TRBJ2-3 TRBV11-2 CASSYLAGGWDTQYF
TRBJ2-5 TRBV7-3 CASSLYGGSQETQYF
TRBJ2-5 TRBV5-4 CASSFPGLAGETQYF
TRBJ2-7 TRBV6-1 CASSPPRGRDEQYF
TRBJ1-1 TRBV7-3 CASSLSGGGDTEAFF
TRBJ2-5 TRBV6-2/TRBV6-3 CASSYDGVAGDPNQETQYF
TRBJ2-7 TRBV20-1 CSVRPGFSSYEQYF
TRBJ2-1 TRBV29-1 CSVEWGSQPNEQFF
TRBJ2-2 TRBV7-2 CASSLAGRTGELFF
TRBJ2-1 TRBV5-1 CASSLRLAGDDEQFF
TRBJ2-7 TRBV6-2/TRBV6-3 CASSRGGLSSYEQYF
TRBJ1-6 TRBV18 CASSRATDSDQYNSPLHF
TRBJ2-1 TRBV29-1 CSVAGTSGGIYNEQFF
TRBJ1-3 TRBV12-3/TRBV12-4 CASSTVSSGNTIYF
TRBJ2-7 TRBV5-1 CASSSEGREISEQYF
TRBJ1-3 TRBV12-3/TRBV12-4 CASRAGFSGNTIYF
TRBJ2-1 TRBV18 CASSPRQGGSYNEQFF
TRBJ2-3 TRBV5-1 CASKPTSGGATDTQYF
TRBJ2-2 TRBV30 CAWTYGRADTGELFF
TRBJ2-2 TRBV3-1 CASSRAGTSNTGELFF
TRBJ2-1 TRBV30 CAKGGGGEQFF
TRBJ2-7 TRBV5-6 CASSLAAGTSSYEQYF
TRBJ1-4 TRBV4-1 CASSQDWQGANEKLFF
TRBJ2-1 TRBV5-1 CASSWTGLDFNEQFF
TRBJ1-6 TRBV12-3/TRBV12-4 CASSPRLPPRDRGLSPLQF
TRBJ2-7 TRBV7-2 CASSLGGLAILEQYF
TRBJ1-3 TRBV4-1 CASSQGTGLDTIYF
TRBJ2-5 TRBV6-1 CASTRSRQSQQETQYF
TRBJ1-6 TRBV20-1 CSASITGPLHF
TRBJ2-3 TRBV6-5 CASSYSNPRVADTQYF
TRBJ1-6 TRBV27 CASSLLVGSSGSYNSPLHF
TRBJ1-1 TRBV9 CASSVWEGGNTEAFF
TRBJ2-3 TRBV12-3/TRBV12-4 CASSWLAGVGDTQYF
TRBJ2-7 TRBV3-1 CASSQGPGQGMQEQYF
TRBJ2-5 TRBV10-3 CAISVGQGRETQYF
TRBJ1-3 TRBV10-3 CAISSRALSGNTIYF
TRBJ1-2 TRBV5-6 CASSPDPSGYTF
TRBJ1-2 TRBV28 CASGTRRYGYTF
TRBJ1-1 TRBV29-1 CSVGGAQIEAFF
TRBJ1-5 TRBV12-3/TRBV12-4 CASSYRQVGNQTQHF
TRBJ2-1 TRBV12-3/TRBV12-4 CASSFVTAYFNEQFF
TRBJ1-3 TRBV7-2 CASSQESGNTIYF
TRBJ1-5 TRBV2 CASSPRVPNQPQHF